The 27 T cell receptor beta chains below all came from one sample that was sequenced in a study of T cells after yellow fever vaccination. Via MiXCR, TCRdb re-called the 5' RACE reads, giving one row per CDR3 protein. Of a few hundred thousand distinct CDR3 sequences listed, about 9.5% are singletons. The material was PBMCs, obtained on the day of the first yellow fever vaccination. The receptors originated from a man aged 18 to 29 who received the YFV17D yellow fever vaccine.

This clonotype has at least ten counts. The gene calls are TRBV5-4 and TRBJ2-5; TRBD1 might be the D (6 bases). V was shortened by 0 bases and J by 1 base, with 19 bases between the two germline ends. The CDR3 spans 18 residues. In germline, CDR1 is SGHNT, CDR2 YYREEE (reference sequence). CDR3 region: CASSLDLIGGFTQETQYF. Written as DNA, the CDR3 is TGTGCCAGCAGCTTGGATTTAATTGGGGGCTTTACCCAAGAGACCCAGTACTTC.

The V gene is TRBV27, the J gene TRBJ2-5, with no clear D. The CDR3 spans 14 residues. Germline loops: CDR1 MNHEY, CDR2 SMNVEV (reference sequence). V was trimmed by 2 bases and J by 1 base, leaving 8 bases between them. As DNA, the CDR3 is TGTGCCAGCAGTTTAAATGGACCCCAAGAGACCCAGTACTTC. Residues: CASSLNGPQETQYF.

Many counts were recorded for this clonotype. Here the CDR3 DNA reads TGTGCCAGCAGCCTAGGGGTGTCTGGGGCCAACGTCCTGACTTTC. Its protein is CASSLGVSGANVLTF. The chain joins TRBV5-6 to TRBJ2-6, with D perhaps matching TRBD1 (5 bases). CDR1 is SGHDT, CDR2 YYEEEE, per germline. The CDR3 runs 15 residues. V lost 4 bases to trimming and J lost 1 base, with 9 bases between them.

The chain links TRBV28 to TRBJ1-2; D is unresolved. This CDR3 has 12 residues. The germline V gene encodes CDR1 MDHEN and CDR2 SYDVKM. Trimming left V 11 bases short and J 5 bases short, with 15 bases between. CDR3 sequence: CAYTDRYYGYTF. In DNA, the CDR3 is TGTGCCTATACCGATAGGTATTATGGCTACACCTTC.

This rearrangement joins TRBV10-3 to TRBJ1-2, with D hard to call. Trimming took 6 bases from V and 8 from J, leaving 25 bases between them. The CDR3 is 16 amino acids. CDR1 and CDR2 from the germline V gene are ENHRY and SYGVKD. In DNA, the CDR3 is TGTGCCATCAGCGGAAAGGGAGACACCCAGCGCGGGGGCTACACCTTC. It translates to CAISGKGDTQRGGYTF.

This clonotype has a handful of counts. This chain connects TRBV9 to TRBJ2-3; D is undetermined. The CDR3 loop spans 15 amino acids. Germline CDR1 is SGDLS and CDR2 is YYNGEE. V was trimmed by 0 bases and J by 2 bases, leaving 10 bases between them. This CDR3 is CASSVGGGNTDTQYF. The CDR3 DNA is TGTGCCAGCAGCGTAGGAGGCGGAAACACAGATACGCAGTATTTT.

This clonotype was observed a handful of times. This rearrangement joins TRBV2 to TRBJ2-7; unclear D gene. Germline-derived CDR1 and CDR2 are SNHLY and FYNNEI. Trimming shortened V by 4 bases and J by 6 bases, and 10 bases separated the two germline ends. This CDR3 region has 12 residues. The CDR3 loop reads CASSGETPEQYF. As DNA, the CDR3 is TGTGCCAGCAGTGGAGAAACCCCCGAGCAGTACTTC.

This clonotype was detected ten times or more. The V and J genes are TRBV24-1 and TRBJ2-3, with no clear D. V was cut by 4 bases and J by 0 bases, with 4 bases left in between. Germline loops: CDR1 KGHDR, CDR2 SFDVKD. The CDR3 totals 13 residues. This chain's CDR3 is CATSEGSTDTQYF. The CDR3 coding sequence is TGTGCCACCAGTGAGGGGAGCACAGATACGCAGTATTTT.

This clonotype has only a few counts. The J gene is TRBJ2-5, the V gene TRBV5-1; D gene ambiguous. Germline CDR1 and CDR2: SGHRS and YFSETQ. The V and J ends lost 3 bases and 1 base respectively, with 10 bases between them. The CDR3 is 14 residues long. The CDR3 sequence: CASSSLEVQETQYF. DNA of the CDR3: TGCGCCAGCAGCTCCCTTGAGGTCCAAGAGACCCAGTACTTC. Full variable domain (rest looked up from reference TRBV5-1 and TRBJ2-5): KAGVTQTPRYLIKTRGQQVTLSCSPISGHRSVSWYQQTPGQGLQFLFEYFSETQRNKGNFPGRFSGRQFSNSRSEMNVSTLELGDSALYLCASSSLEVQETQYFGPGTRLLVL.

This clonotype came up a few times. The rearrangement joins TRBV7-9 to TRBJ1-3; a weak D match, TRBD1 (5 bases). CDR1 is SEHNR, CDR2 FQNEAQ, per germline (reference sequence). The ends were cut back, 5 bases at V and 3 bases at J, with 11 bases in the middle. CDR3 size: 14 residues. The CDR3, as DNA: TGTGCCAGCAGCCCGGGGCACAGTGGAAACACCATATATTTT. This translates into CASSPGHSGNTIYF.

This clonotype was counted a few times. The CDR3 protein is CASRVGLAQETQYF. The CDR3, as DNA: TGTGCCAGTAGAGTTGGACTAGCCCAAGAGACCCAGTACTTC. The rearrangement joins TRBV19 to TRBJ2-5; 8 bases are shared with TRBD2. Germline V gene sequence: CDR1 LNHDA, CDR2 SQIVND (reference sequence). The CDR3 covers 14 residues. The ends lost 6 bases at V and 1 base at J; junction bases unmatched: 4.

In DNA form, the CDR3 reads TGCAGCGTGCAAGGTGAATCTCCTAGCACAGATACGCAGTATTTT. Its translation is CSVQGESPSTDTQYF. This chain uses TRBV29-1 with TRBJ2-3; D gene unclear. The V gene's germline CDR1 is SQVTM and CDR2 ANQGSEA. Trimming stripped 6 bases from V and 0 bases from J, with 16 bases between. CDR3 size: 15 residues.

This clonotype came up a few times. The CDR3 DNA is TGTGCCAGTAGTATACACTCCGGTATTGGGACTGAAGCTTTCTTT. It yields the protein CASSIHSGIGTEAFF. The V call is TRBV19, the J call TRBJ1-1; D is undetermined. The V end lost 2 bases, the J end lost 5 bases, and 15 bases lay between the germline ends. The CDR3 runs to 15 residues. CDR1 is LNHDA, CDR2 SQIVND, per germline (reference sequence).

The rearrangement joins TRBV27 to TRBJ2-4; TRBD2 agrees at 7 bases. The CDR3 spans 15 residues. The germline V gene encodes CDR1 MNHEY and CDR2 SMNVEV (reference sequence). The V gene end was trimmed by 0 bases and the J gene end by 5 bases; junction bases not matched to a gene: 4. The CDR3 DNA reads as TGTGCCAGCAGTTTATCTGGGGGGGGGGAAAACATTCAGTACTTC. This gives the protein CASSLSGGGENIQYF.

This clonotype was seen more than once but under ten times. The chain recombines TRBV6-2 or TRBV6-3 with TRBJ2-2; D is uncertain. Looked up from germline, CDR1 is MNHEY and CDR2 is SVGEGT. Trimming removed 6 bases from V and 6 bases from J, with 8 bases in between. The CDR3 has 12 amino acids. CDR3 protein: CASRNYAGELFF. DNA for the CDR3: TGTGCCAGCAGAAACTACGCCGGGGAGCTGTTTTTT.

This clonotype was observed a few times. The rearrangement uses TRBV20-1 and TRBJ2-7; D is unclear. Between the trimmed V and J ends, which lost 3 bases and 2 bases, there was a span of 11 bases. The V gene's germline CDR1 is DFQATT and CDR2 SNEGSKA (reference sequence). This CDR3 is built from 13 residues. CDR3 nucleotide sequence: TGCAGTGCTAGCCCTTCCCCCACCTACGAGCAGTACTTC. Protein: CSASPSPTYEQYF.

The chain uses TRBV7-2 and TRBJ1-2; no firm D call. CDR3 size: 15 residues. CDR1 and CDR2 (germline): SGHTA, FQGNSA. V was shortened by 1 base and J by 4 bases, with 13 bases between the two germline ends. In DNA form, the CDR3 reads TGTGCCAGCAGCTTAGATTCAGGTTTTTCCTATGGCTACACCTTC. This codes for CASSLDSGFSYGYTF.

The V and J genes are TRBV5-4 and TRBJ2-1, with 15 bases fitting TRBD2. Germline V gene lookup returns CDR1 SGHNT and CDR2 YYREEE (reference sequence). The CDR3 is made up of 17 amino acids. The V segment lost 4 bases and the J segment 7 bases; nucleotides outside the gene matches: 9. The CDR3 DNA is TGTGCCAGCAGCCCGACTTCCGGGACTAGCGGGGGGAATGAGCAGTTCTTC. Protein sequence: CASSPTSGTSGGNEQFF.

The chain recombines TRBV28 with TRBJ1-1; possibly TRBD1 for D (5 bases). Germline V gene sequence: CDR1 MDHEN, CDR2 SYDVKM. The germline V and J ends were trimmed by 9 bases and 4 bases, with 21 bases remaining between them. The CDR3 sequence is 15 residues long. The CDR3 here is CARSLGPLGGTEAFF. DNA for the CDR3: TGTGCCAGGAGCCTAGGGCCCCTCGGGGGCACTGAAGCTTTCTTT.

This clonotype turned up a few times. V usage is TRBV19 and J usage is TRBJ1-2, with TRBD1 identical over 7 bases. CDR3 size: 13 residues. The germline gives CDR1 LNHDA, CDR2 SQIVND (reference sequence). Unmatched junction bases numbered 2, after V lost 6 bases and J lost 1 base. The CDR3 nucleotides are TGTGCCAGTAGCAGACAGGGTAACTATGGCTACACCTTC. It translates to CASSRQGNYGYTF.

In its sample, this clonotype was seen many times. The chain carries TRBV11-2 and TRBJ2-1; weak D call: TRBD2 (6 bases). Germline V CDR1 and CDR2: SGHAT, FQNNGV. CDR3 length: 12 amino acids. V lost 7 bases and J lost 7, with 11 bases in between. DNA of the CDR3: TGTGCCAGCAAACGGGGGACGAATGAGCAGTTCTTC. This sequence encodes CASKRGTNEQFF.

In its sample, this clonotype was seen a few times. CDR3 sequence reads: CASSLDRVLNYGYTF. DNA of the CDR3: TGTGCCAGCAGCCTGGACAGGGTCCTTAACTATGGCTACACCTTC. V and J are TRBV7-9 and TRBJ1-2, with 8 bases that match TRBD1. The length of the CDR3 is 15 residues. V was pared by 5 bases and J by 1 base, with 6 bases of the junction left unmatched. Germline assignment: CDR1 SEHNR and CDR2 FQNEAQ (reference sequence).

With regard to this clonotype: It may be a read error: a sequence one base away is much more abundant. This chain connects TRBV7-9 to TRBJ1-1; the D is unclear. Trimming shortened V by 3 bases and J by 6 bases, and 11 bases separated the two germline ends. The CDR3 length is 13 residues. The germline gives CDR1 SEHNR, CDR2 FQNEAQ (reference sequence). CDR3 bases: TGTGCCAGCAGCTTTGATGGAGGTGCTGAAGCTTTCTTT. The encoded protein is CASSFDGGAEAFF. Full variable domain (remainder filled in from reference TRBV7-9 and TRBJ1-1): DTGVSQNPRHKITKRGQNVTFRCDPISEHNRLYWYRQTLGQGPEFLTYFQNEAQLEKSRLLSDRFSAERPKGSFSTLEIQRTEQGDSAMYLCASSFDGGAEAFFGQGTRLTVV.

In its sample, this clonotype was seen a few times. The chain is built from TRBV4-3 and TRBJ1-2; unclear D gene. Trimming removed 0 bases at V and 7 bases at J, with 15 bases between. Per germline, CDR1 LGHNA and CDR2 YSLEER. The CDR3 spans 15 residues. CDR3: CASSQERIWSFGYTF. CDR3 nucleotide sequence: TGCGCCAGCAGCCAAGAAAGGATCTGGTCTTTTGGCTACACCTTC.

This clonotype was seen many times. This sequence joins TRBV4-3 and TRBJ2-3; TRBD2 might be the D (5 bases). V shed 0 bases and J shed 8 bases, with 9 bases lying between them. Germline-derived CDR1 and CDR2 are LGHNA and YSLEER. This CDR3 has 13 residues. CDR3 sequence: CASSQESAGTQYF. The CDR3, as DNA: TGCGCCAGCAGCCAAGAATCGGCGGGTACGCAGTATTTT.

This chain uses TRBV24-1 with TRBJ2-2; possibly TRBD2 for D (5 bases). The CDR3 sequence is 12 residues long. Germline CDR1 and CDR2: KGHDR and SFDVKD. The CDR3 is CHKGVDTGELFF. CDR3 bases: TGTCATAAGGGAGTAGACACCGGGGAGCTGTTTTTT.

This clonotype has only a few counts. The V call is TRBV7-2, the J call TRBJ2-1, with TRBD2 identical over 7 bases. This CDR3 has 15 amino acids. Germline CDR1 and CDR2: SGHTA and FQGNSA. V was pared by 1 base and J by 5 bases, with 5 bases of the junction left unmatched. DNA for the CDR3: TGTGCCAGCAGCTTAGGGGGGGGGACCCACAATGAGCAGTTCTTC. It translates to CASSLGGGTHNEQFF.